This is a list of T cell receptor beta chains from one sample in a study of CD8 T cells in Susac syndrome. TCRdb processed the immunoSEQ multiplex PCR reads anew with MiXCR; each CDR3 protein has one entry. The sample lists under 200,000 distinct CDR3 sequences; about 91% were seen once. Sequencing was performed on CD4+ T cells from PBMCs. Receptor source: a human donor with Susac syndrome. CDR3s include the opening cysteine and the closing phenylalanine or tryptophan. Each record gives: J gene, V gene, D gene, clone size, CDR3 DNA, CDR3 protein. D genes are given only for firm matches. Clone size, where shown, is once, few, many, or a class for clones that have expanded.

J gene: TRBJ2-3
V gene: TRBV5-1
D gene: TRBD2
clone size: once
CDR3 DNA: TGCGCCAGCAGCTCCATGGCCCGCGGGAGCTCTGATACGCAGTATTTT
CDR3 protein: CASSSMARGSSDTQYF

J gene: TRBJ1-5
V gene: TRBV20-1
D gene: NA
clone size: once
CDR3 DNA: TGCAGTGCGGCCCTTGGGGGAGAAGTCGTTCCACAGCCCCAGCATTTT
CDR3 protein: CSAALGGEVVPQPQHF

J gene: TRBJ2-4
V gene: TRBV5-1
D gene: NA
clone size: NA
CDR3 DNA: TGCGCCAGCAGCTTGGGCTCGGGGGCCAAAAACATTCAGTACTTC
CDR3 protein: CASSLGSGAKNIQYF

J gene: TRBJ2-7
V gene: TRBV10-3
D gene: NA
clone size: NA
CDR3 DNA: TGTGCCATCAGTGAGTCTAAGGGTATCTCCGAGCAGTACTTC
CDR3 protein: CAISESKGISEQYF

J gene: TRBJ2-7
V gene: TRBV9
D gene: TRBD1
clone size: NA
CDR3 DNA: TGTGCCAGCAGCCACGGACAGGGCGACTACGAGCAGTACTTC
CDR3 protein: CASSHGQGDYEQYF

J gene: TRBJ2-7
V gene: TRBV20-1
D gene: NA
clone size: NA
CDR3 DNA: TGCAGTGCTAGAAGGACTGGCTCCTACGAGCAGTACTTC
CDR3 protein: CSARRTGSYEQYF

J gene: TRBJ2-5
V gene: TRBV20-1
D gene: NA
clone size: NA
CDR3 DNA: TGCAGTGCTATCACTCCCATGGGGGTGGCGGAGACCCAGTACTTC
CDR3 protein: CSAITPMGVAETQYF

J gene: TRBJ2-1
V gene: TRBV29-1
D gene: NA
clone size: NA
CDR3 DNA: TGCAGCACCCTGCACAGTCCTAATGAGCAGTTCTTC
CDR3 protein: CSTLHSPNEQFF

J gene: TRBJ2-3
V gene: TRBV9
D gene: NA
clone size: NA
CDR3 DNA: TGTGCCAGCAGCCCATGGGGGCTCGTGACAGATACGCAGTATTTT
CDR3 protein: CASSPWGLVTDTQYF

J gene: TRBJ2-7
V gene: TRBV7-9
D gene: TRBD1
clone size: NA
CDR3 DNA: TGTGCCAGCAGCCTAGGGACAGGGAGAAGGAACGAGCAGTACTTC
CDR3 protein: CASSLGTGRRNEQYF

J gene: TRBJ1-4
V gene: TRBV7-2
D gene: TRBD1
clone size: NA
CDR3 DNA: TGTGCCAGCAGCCCCTGGACAGGGGGCGGTGAAAAACTGTTTTTT
CDR3 protein: CASSPWTGGGEKLFF

J gene: TRBJ1-1
V gene: TRBV6-1
D gene: NA
clone size: few
CDR3 DNA: TGTGCCAGCACGGGTAGGGGAGGAACGTACACTGAAGCTTTCTTT
CDR3 protein: CASTGRGGTYTEAFF